These T cell receptor beta chains were read from a single sample in a study of blood T cell repertoires in COVID-19. Method: immunoSEQ multiplex PCR; TCRdb's copy keeps in-frame clones and lacks some. The data show 230,000 or so clones, approximately 80% seen once. Sequencing was carried out using peripheral blood. These receptors were obtained from a man aged 40-55 years who had recovered from COVID-19. Both conserved end residues are part of each CDR3. The D gene is left open where the match is weak.

d_gene,j_gene,v_gene,CDR3aa,CDR3nt
TRBD2,TRBJ2-2,TRBV7-2,CASSLEGLAGTGTGELFF,TGTGCCAGCAGCTTAGAGGGACTAGCGGGTACGGGAACCGGGGAGCTGTTTTTT
-,TRBJ1-1,TRBV28,CASILLPGASTEAFF,TGTGCCAGCATCTTGTTACCAGGGGCCAGCACTGAAGCTTTCTTT
-,TRBJ1-3,TRBV6-6,CASSLPQGNTIYF,TGTGCCAGCAGTCTACCTCAGGGTAACACCATATATTTT
-,TRBJ1-1,TRBV4-1,CASSQYTNTEAFF,TGCGCCAGCAGCCAGTATACAAACACTGAAGCTTTCTTT
-,TRBJ1-2,TRBV11-3,CASSLESSGASLDGYTF,TGTGCCAGCAGCTTAGAAAGTTCAGGGGCCAGCTTAGATGGCTACACCTTC
-,TRBJ1-5,TRBV19,CASGGPSRGGNQPQHF,TGTGCCAGCGGGGGGCCAAGCAGGGGTGGCAATCAGCCCCAGCATTTT
-,TRBJ2-7,TRBV12-3/TRBV12-4,CASSFSDNYEQYF,TGTGCCAGCAGTTTTTCTGACAATTACGAGCAGTACTTC
-,TRBJ2-7,TRBV5-6,CASSYGASSYEQYF,TGTGCCAGCAGCTACGGTGCCTCGTCCTACGAGCAGTACTTC
TRBD1,TRBJ1-4,TRBV29-1,CSVEDGTADEKLFF,TGCAGCGTTGAAGATGGGACAGCGGATGAAAAACTGTTTTTT
TRBD1,TRBJ2-4,TRBV27,CASSSGTGSKWEYF,TGTGCCAGCAGCTCCGGGACAGGGTCCAAATGGGAGTACTTC